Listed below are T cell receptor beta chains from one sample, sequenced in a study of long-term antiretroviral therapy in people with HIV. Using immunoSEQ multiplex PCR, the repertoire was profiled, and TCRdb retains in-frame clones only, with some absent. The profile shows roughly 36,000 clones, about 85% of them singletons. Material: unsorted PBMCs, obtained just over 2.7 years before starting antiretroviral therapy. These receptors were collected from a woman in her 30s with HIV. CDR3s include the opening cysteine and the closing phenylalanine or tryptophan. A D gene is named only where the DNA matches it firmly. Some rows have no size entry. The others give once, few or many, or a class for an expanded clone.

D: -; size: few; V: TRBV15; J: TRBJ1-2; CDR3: CATSRDPGNNGYTF; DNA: TGTGCCACCAGCAGAGATCCGGGGAACAATGGCTACACCTTC
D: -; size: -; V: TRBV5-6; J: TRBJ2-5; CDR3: CASSLGVTQETQYF; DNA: TGTGCCAGCAGCTTGGGTGTAACCCAAGAGACCCAGTACTTC
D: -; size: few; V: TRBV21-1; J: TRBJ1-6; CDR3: CASPMEIRIWADSPLHF; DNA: TGTGCCAGCCCTATGGAAATCAGGATATGGGCGGATTCACCCCTCCACTTT
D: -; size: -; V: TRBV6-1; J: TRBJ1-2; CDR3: CATAEIGYTF; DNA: TGTGCCACCGCAGAGATTGGCTACACCTTC
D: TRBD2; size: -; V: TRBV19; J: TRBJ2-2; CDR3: CASTRGGRGGELFF; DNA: TGTGCCAGTACCCGCGGGGGGCGGGGCGGGGAGCTGTTTTTT
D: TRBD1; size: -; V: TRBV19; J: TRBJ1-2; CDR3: CASSIDRGQGDGYTF; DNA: TGTGCCAGTAGTATAGATCGCGGACAGGGAGATGGCTACACCTTC
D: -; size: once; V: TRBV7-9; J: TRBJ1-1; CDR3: CASSGRSGSEAFF; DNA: TGTGCCAGCAGCGGAAGATCTGGGTCTGAAGCTTTCTTT
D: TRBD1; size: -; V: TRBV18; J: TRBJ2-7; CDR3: CASSPRQGEFTDEQYF; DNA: TGTGCCAGCTCACCTCGACAGGGGGAGTTCACGGACGAGCAGTACTTC
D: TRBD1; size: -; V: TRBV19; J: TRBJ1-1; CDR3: CASSSRQGWNTEAFF; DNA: TGTGCCAGTAGTTCCCGACAGGGGTGGAACACTGAAGCTTTCTTT
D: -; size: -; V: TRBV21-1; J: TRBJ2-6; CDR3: CASSKTKQGACPSGANVLTF; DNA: TGTGCCAGCAGCAAAACTAAGCAGGGGGCCTGCCCCTCTGGGGCCAACGTCCTGACTTTC
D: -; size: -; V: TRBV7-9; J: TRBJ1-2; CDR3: CASSPHYGYTF; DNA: TGTGCCAGCAGCCCCCACTATGGCTACACCTTC
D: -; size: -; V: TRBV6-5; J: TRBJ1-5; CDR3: CASSPRGDSNQPQHF; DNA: TGTGCCAGCAGCCCGAGGGGGGATAGCAATCAGCCCCAGCATTTT
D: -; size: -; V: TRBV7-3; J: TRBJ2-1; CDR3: CASSLGQPFFHNEQFF; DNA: TGTGCCAGCAGCTTAGGCCAGCCGTTTTTCCACAATGAGCAGTTCTTC
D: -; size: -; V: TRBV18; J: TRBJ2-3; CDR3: CASSPSHGDTQYF; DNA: TGTGCCAGCTCCCCCAGCCACGGAGATACGCAGTATTTT
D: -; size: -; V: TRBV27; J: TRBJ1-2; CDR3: CASSDGVRYGYTF; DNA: TGTGCCAGCAGTGATGGGGTCCGCTATGGCTACACCTTC
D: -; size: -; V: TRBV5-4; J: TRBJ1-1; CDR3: CASSLERYTEAFF; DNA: TGTGCCAGCAGCTTGGAGCGGTACACTGAAGCTTTCTTT
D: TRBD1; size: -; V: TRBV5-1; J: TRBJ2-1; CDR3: CASSLGQGIDEQFF; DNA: TGCGCCAGCAGCTTGGGACAGGGCATAGATGAGCAGTTCTTC
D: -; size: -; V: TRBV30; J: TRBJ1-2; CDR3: CAWSGLRTDNYGYTF; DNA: TGTGCCTGGAGTGGCCTCCGGACTGATAACTATGGCTACACCTTC
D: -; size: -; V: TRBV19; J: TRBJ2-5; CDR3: CASSPESVGQETQYF; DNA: TGTGCCAGTAGCCCGGAGAGCGTAGGCCAAGAGACCCAGTACTTC
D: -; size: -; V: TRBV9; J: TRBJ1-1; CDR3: CASSVAEARGNTEAFF; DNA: TGTGCCAGCAGCGTAGCTGAGGCCAGGGGGAACACTGAAGCTTTCTTT
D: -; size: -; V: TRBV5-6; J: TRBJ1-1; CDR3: CASSYRPSMNTEAFF; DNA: TGTGCCAGCAGCTACAGACCATCAATGAACACTGAAGCTTTCTTT
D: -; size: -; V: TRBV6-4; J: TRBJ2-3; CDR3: CASSATGRGTDTQYF; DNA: TGTGCCAGCAGTGCTACAGGGAGGGGCACAGATACGCAGTATTTT
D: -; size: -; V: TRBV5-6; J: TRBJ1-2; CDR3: CASSLEARPYGYTF; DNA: TGTGCCAGCAGCTTGGAAGCTCGACCCTATGGCTACACCTTC
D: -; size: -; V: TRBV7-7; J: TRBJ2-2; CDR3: CASSPVHSSNTGELFF; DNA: TGTGCCAGCAGCCCGGTCCACAGTTCGAACACCGGGGAGCTGTTTTTT
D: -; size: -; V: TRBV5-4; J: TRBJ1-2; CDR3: CASSPGQHYGYTF; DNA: TGTGCCAGCAGCCCCGGACAGCACTATGGCTACACCTTC
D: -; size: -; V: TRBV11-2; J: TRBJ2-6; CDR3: CASSSHTLPGANVLTF; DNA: TGTGCCAGCAGCTCCCATACCCTCCCCGGGGCCAACGTCCTGACTTTC
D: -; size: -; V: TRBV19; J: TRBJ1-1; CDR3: CASSMWRNTEAFF; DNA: TGTGCCAGTAGTATGTGGAGGAACACTGAAGCTTTCTTT
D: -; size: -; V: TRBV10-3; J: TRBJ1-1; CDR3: CAASLGGKNTEAFF; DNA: TGTGCCGCCTCTCTGGGAGGTAAGAACACTGAAGCTTTCTTT
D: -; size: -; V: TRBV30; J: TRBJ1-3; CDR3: CALEGRAGNTIYF; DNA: TGTGCCTTGGAGGGCAGGGCTGGAAACACCATATATTTT
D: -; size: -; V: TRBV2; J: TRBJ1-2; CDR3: CASSDWPSYGYTF; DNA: TGTGCCAGCAGTGATTGGCCATCCTATGGCTACACCTTC
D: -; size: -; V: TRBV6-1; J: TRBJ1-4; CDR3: CASSVQPRATNEKLFF; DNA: TGTGCCAGCAGTGTCCAACCGAGAGCAACTAATGAAAAACTGTTTTTT
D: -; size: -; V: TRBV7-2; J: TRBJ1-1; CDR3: CASSLVRGYTEAFF; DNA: TGTGCCAGCAGCTTAGTTCGGGGTTACACTGAAGCTTTCTTT
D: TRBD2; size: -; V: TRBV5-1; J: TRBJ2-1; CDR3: CASSLMGTSGGTINNEQFF; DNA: TGCGCCAGCAGCTTGATGGGGACTAGCGGGGGAACTATCAACAATGAGCAGTTCTTC
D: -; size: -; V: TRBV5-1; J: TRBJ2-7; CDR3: CASSLEIGSTYEQYF; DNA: TGCGCCAGCAGCTTGGAGATAGGATCCACCTACGAGCAGTACTTC
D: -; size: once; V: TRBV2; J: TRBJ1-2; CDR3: CASSEADRGRVNYGYTF; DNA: TGTGCCAGCAGTGAAGCTGATCGGGGACGGGTTAACTATGGCTACACCTTC
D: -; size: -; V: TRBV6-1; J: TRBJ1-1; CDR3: CASSESSLTEAFF; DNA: TGTGCCAGCAGTGAATCTAGTCTCACAGAAGCTTTCTTT
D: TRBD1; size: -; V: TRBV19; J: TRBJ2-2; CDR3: CASSGTGTGSVGELFF; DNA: TGTGCCAGTAGTGGGACCGGGACAGGATCGGTCGGGGAGCTGTTTTTT
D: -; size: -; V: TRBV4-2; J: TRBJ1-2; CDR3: CASSQDGGAPGYTF; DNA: TGTGCCAGCAGCCAAGATGGGGGGGCGCCTGGCTACACCTTC
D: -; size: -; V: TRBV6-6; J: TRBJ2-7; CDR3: CASTSAGGASEQYF; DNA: TGTGCCAGCACCTCGGCCGGCGGCGCCTCCGAGCAGTACTTC
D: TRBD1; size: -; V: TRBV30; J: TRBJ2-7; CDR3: CAWGTGTYEQYF; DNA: TGTGCCTGGGGGACAGGGACCTACGAGCAGTACTTC
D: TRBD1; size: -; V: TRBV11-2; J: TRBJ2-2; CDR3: CASSPRRGQGNTGELFF; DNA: TGTGCCAGCAGCCCCCGCCGTGGACAGGGTAACACCGGGGAGCTGTTTTTT
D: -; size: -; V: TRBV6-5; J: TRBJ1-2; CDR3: CASTPGAHYGYTF; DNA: TGTGCCAGCACCCCAGGGGCCCACTATGGCTACACCTTC
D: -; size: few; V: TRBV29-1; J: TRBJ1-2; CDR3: CSVEDGWGLSRGYTF; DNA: TGCAGCGTTGAAGATGGATGGGGGCTTTCTAGAGGCTACACCTTC
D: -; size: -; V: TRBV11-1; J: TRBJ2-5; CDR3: CASSSVGLTETQYF; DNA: TGTGCCAGCAGCTCTGTCGGACTTACAGAGACCCAGTACTTC
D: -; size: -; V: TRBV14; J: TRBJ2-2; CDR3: CASSQDLIGELFF; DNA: TGTGCCAGCAGCCAAGATTTGATCGGGGAGCTGTTTTTT
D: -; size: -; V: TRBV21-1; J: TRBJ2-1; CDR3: CASSKCGVNNEQFF; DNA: TGTGCCAGCAGCAAATGTGGGGTAAACAATGAGCAGTTCTTC
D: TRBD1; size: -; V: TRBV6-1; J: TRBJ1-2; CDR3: CASSRDRVSHRDYTF; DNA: TGTGCCAGCAGTCGGGACAGGGTTTCCCATCGAGACTACACCTTC
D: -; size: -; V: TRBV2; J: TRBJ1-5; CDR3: CASSDSRLSNQPQHF; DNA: TGTGCCAGCAGTGACAGTCGTCTTAGCAATCAGCCCCAGCATTTT
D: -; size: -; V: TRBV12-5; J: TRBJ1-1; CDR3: CASGLGTFAEAFF; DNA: TGTGCTAGTGGTTTGGGGACTTTTGCTGAAGCTTTCTTT
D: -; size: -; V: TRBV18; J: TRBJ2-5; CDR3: CASSPPGETQYF; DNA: TGTGCCAGCTCACCACCCGGAGAGACCCAGTACTTC
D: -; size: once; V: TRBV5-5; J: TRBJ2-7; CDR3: CASSLGANYEQYF; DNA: TGTGCCAGCAGCTTGGGGGCGAACTACGAGCAGTACTTC
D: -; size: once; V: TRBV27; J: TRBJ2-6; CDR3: CASSWVRGVSGANVLTF; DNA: TGTGCCAGCAGTTGGGTCAGGGGGGTCTCTGGGGCCAACGTCCTGACTTTC
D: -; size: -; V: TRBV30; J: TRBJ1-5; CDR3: CAWSVEGLGPQHF; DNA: TGTGCCTGGAGTGTTGAGGGGTTGGGGCCCCAGCATTTT
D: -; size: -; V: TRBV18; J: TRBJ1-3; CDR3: CASSPPRGTPGTIYF; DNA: TGTGCCAGCTCACCACCTAGGGGTACGCCGGGCACCATATATTTT
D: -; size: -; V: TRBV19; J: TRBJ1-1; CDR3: CASIGFVGTEAFF; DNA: TGTGCCAGTATCGGGTTCGTCGGCACTGAAGCTTTCTTT
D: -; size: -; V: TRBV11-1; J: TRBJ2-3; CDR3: CASSFNSLGTDTQYF; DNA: TGTGCCAGCAGCTTTAATTCGTTGGGCACAGATACGCAGTATTTT
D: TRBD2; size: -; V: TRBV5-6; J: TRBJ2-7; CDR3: CASSSPGLAASYEQYF; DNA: TGTGCCAGCAGCTCCCCGGGACTAGCGGCATCCTACGAGCAGTACTTC
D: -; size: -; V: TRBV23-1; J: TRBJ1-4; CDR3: CASSQSSRLFF; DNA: TGCGCCAGCAGTCAATCTTCGAGACTGTTTTTT